The rows below give T cell receptor beta chains drawn from one sample of a study of control samples from healthy donors and cancer patients. Profiling relied on immunoSEQ multiplex PCR, and the TCRdb table lists in-frame clones only, not all of them. The repertoire holds 94,000 or so clones, with approximately 84% as singletons. The sample was PBMCs. The receptors were sampled from a man in his 70s with lung cancer. Each CDR3 is given with its conserved first and last residue. A D gene is named only where the DNA matches it firmly. Size tells how often a clone was seen (once, few, many) or the class of an expanded clone, and some rows leave it out.

CDR3aa: CAISEIPGQGARNQPQHF; CDR3nt: TGTGCCATCAGTGAGATTCCGGGACAGGGGGCAAGGAATCAGCCCCAGCATTTT; v_gene: TRBV10-3; d_gene: TRBD1; j_gene: TRBJ1-5; abundance: few
CDR3aa: CASSYLRGGGRNQPQHF; CDR3nt: TGTGCCAGCAGTTACCTCCGGGGGGGTGGACGCAATCAGCCCCAGCATTTT; v_gene: TRBV6-2/TRBV6-3; d_gene: NA; j_gene: TRBJ1-5; abundance: NA
CDR3aa: CASKDSRNTEAFF; CDR3nt: TGCGCCAGCAAGGACTCCCGGAACACTGAAGCTTTCTTT; v_gene: TRBV5-1; d_gene: NA; j_gene: TRBJ1-1; abundance: NA
CDR3aa: CASSMIGTPNTGELFF; CDR3nt: TGTGCCAGCAGCATGATAGGGACTCCGAACACCGGGGAGCTGTTTTTT; v_gene: TRBV5-6; d_gene: NA; j_gene: TRBJ2-2; abundance: NA
CDR3aa: CASGAGGTYEQYF; CDR3nt: TGTGCCAGTGGGGCCGGGGGGACCTACGAGCAGTACTTC; v_gene: TRBV19; d_gene: TRBD2; j_gene: TRBJ2-7; abundance: once
CDR3aa: CASSFSGMDTGELFF; CDR3nt: TGTGCCAGCAGTTTCTCAGGGATGGACACCGGGGAGCTGTTTTTT; v_gene: TRBV28; d_gene: NA; j_gene: TRBJ2-2; abundance: NA
CDR3aa: CASSPPSGRGDSDTQYF; CDR3nt: TGTGCCAGCAGCCCCCCTTCGGGGCGGGGGGACTCAGATACGCAGTATTTT; v_gene: TRBV11-2; d_gene: TRBD2; j_gene: TRBJ2-3; abundance: NA
CDR3aa: CASSLNGGPTFADTQYF; CDR3nt: TGTGCCAGCAGCTTAAATGGGGGGCCCACTTTTGCAGATACGCAGTATTTT; v_gene: TRBV7-3; d_gene: NA; j_gene: TRBJ2-3; abundance: NA
CDR3aa: CASSQAQRVFSGNTIYF; CDR3nt: TGCGCCAGCAGCCAAGCTCAGAGGGTTTTCTCTGGAAACACCATATATTTT; v_gene: TRBV4-1; d_gene: NA; j_gene: TRBJ1-3; abundance: NA
CDR3aa: CASSRTREGYTEAFF; CDR3nt: TGTGCCAGCAGTAGGACCCGTGAGGGCTACACTGAAGCTTTCTTT; v_gene: TRBV6-5; d_gene: NA; j_gene: TRBJ1-1; abundance: NA
CDR3aa: CASSLARQGYLAYEQYF; CDR3nt: TGTGCCAGCAGCTTAGCCCGACAGGGTTATCTGGCCTACGAGCAGTACTTC; v_gene: TRBV11-2; d_gene: TRBD1; j_gene: TRBJ2-7; abundance: NA
CDR3aa: CASSYDRYSTDTQYF; CDR3nt: TGTGCCAGCAGCTACGACAGATATAGCACAGATACGCAGTATTTT; v_gene: TRBV11-3; d_gene: NA; j_gene: TRBJ2-3; abundance: few
CDR3aa: CASSIAGDEKLFF; CDR3nt: TGTGCCAGTAGTATAGCAGGGGATGAAAAACTGTTTTTT; v_gene: TRBV19; d_gene: NA; j_gene: TRBJ1-4; abundance: few
CDR3aa: CASSLGQNTGELFF; CDR3nt: TGTGCCAGCAGCTTGGGACAGAACACCGGGGAGCTGTTTTTT; v_gene: TRBV5-4; d_gene: NA; j_gene: TRBJ2-2; abundance: NA
CDR3aa: CASSRLAGGHTGELFF; CDR3nt: TGCGCCAGCAGTCGACTAGCGGGGGGGCACACCGGGGAGCTGTTTTTT; v_gene: TRBV10-1; d_gene: TRBD2; j_gene: TRBJ2-2; abundance: many
CDR3aa: CASSPKPYEQYF; CDR3nt: TGTGCCAGCAGCCCGAAACCCTACGAGCAGTACTTC; v_gene: TRBV7-8; d_gene: NA; j_gene: TRBJ2-7; abundance: NA
CDR3aa: CASRRTGTANYGYTF; CDR3nt: TGTGCCAGTAGACGGACCGGGACAGCCAACTATGGCTACACCTTC; v_gene: TRBV19; d_gene: TRBD1; j_gene: TRBJ1-2; abundance: NA
CDR3aa: CASSVGTGNTGELFF; CDR3nt: TGTGCCAGCAGCGTCGGGACAGGGAACACCGGGGAGCTGTTTTTT; v_gene: TRBV9; d_gene: TRBD1; j_gene: TRBJ2-2; abundance: NA
CDR3aa: CASSQQPRLGTEAFF; CDR3nt: TGTGCCAGCAGCCAACAGCCCCGATTGGGCACTGAAGCTTTCTTT; v_gene: TRBV3-1/TRBV3-2; d_gene: NA; j_gene: TRBJ1-1; abundance: NA
CDR3aa: CASSYEGSDEQYF; CDR3nt: TGTGCCAGCAGTTACGAGGGAAGCGACGAGCAGTACTTC; v_gene: TRBV6-5; d_gene: NA; j_gene: TRBJ2-7; abundance: few
CDR3aa: CAWSVWTGTMNTEAFF; CDR3nt: TGTGCCTGGAGTGTATGGACAGGGACCATGAACACTGAAGCTTTCTTT; v_gene: TRBV30; d_gene: TRBD1; j_gene: TRBJ1-1; abundance: NA
CDR3aa: CASSPGDRGNEAFF; CDR3nt: TGTGCCAGCAGCCCCGGGGACAGGGGAAATGAAGCTTTCTTT; v_gene: TRBV9; d_gene: TRBD1; j_gene: TRBJ1-1; abundance: NA
CDR3aa: CASSRENNPLRRSPYEQYF; CDR3nt: TGCGCCAGCAGTCGTGAGAATAACCCCCTGAGGAGGTCCCCCTACGAGCAGTACTTC; v_gene: TRBV5-1; d_gene: NA; j_gene: TRBJ2-7; abundance: many
CDR3aa: CASSLRGNTGELFF; CDR3nt: TGCGCCAGCAGCTTGAGGGGGAACACCGGGGAGCTGTTTTTT; v_gene: TRBV5-1; d_gene: NA; j_gene: TRBJ2-2; abundance: NA
CDR3aa: CASSSYLLGADTQYF; CDR3nt: TGCGCCAGCAGCTCCTATTTGCTCGGGGCAGATACGCAGTATTTT; v_gene: TRBV5-1; d_gene: NA; j_gene: TRBJ2-3; abundance: NA
CDR3aa: CASRRTDNSNQPQHF; CDR3nt: TGTGCCAGCAGGCGGACAGACAATAGCAATCAGCCCCAGCATTTT; v_gene: TRBV2; d_gene: NA; j_gene: TRBJ1-5; abundance: NA
CDR3aa: CAWNHPEGGHTEAFF; CDR3nt: TGTGCCTGGAACCACCCGGAGGGCGGTCACACTGAAGCTTTCTTT; v_gene: TRBV30; d_gene: NA; j_gene: TRBJ1-1; abundance: NA
CDR3aa: CASSESSQRRNTIYF; CDR3nt: TGCGCCAGCAGTGAGTCGAGCCAGAGGAGAAACACCATATATTTT; v_gene: TRBV10-2; d_gene: NA; j_gene: TRBJ1-3; abundance: NA
CDR3aa: CASSLYGIGSNQPQHF; CDR3nt: TGTGCCAGCAGCTTGTACGGGATTGGTAGCAATCAGCCCCAGCATTTT; v_gene: TRBV5-5; d_gene: NA; j_gene: TRBJ1-5; abundance: NA
CDR3aa: CASSLRQAYEQFF; CDR3nt: TGTGCCAGCAGCTTAAGGCAGGCGTATGAGCAGTTCTTC; v_gene: TRBV11-2; d_gene: NA; j_gene: TRBJ2-1; abundance: once
CDR3aa: CASSRRLAGRAGDTQYF; CDR3nt: TGCGCCAGCAGCCGCCGACTAGCGGGGCGGGCAGGGGATACGCAGTATTTT; v_gene: TRBV4-3; d_gene: TRBD2; j_gene: TRBJ2-3; abundance: NA
CDR3aa: CASSSKGIYEQYF; CDR3nt: TGTGCCAGCAGTTCCAAGGGCATCTACGAGCAGTACTTC; v_gene: TRBV27; d_gene: NA; j_gene: TRBJ2-7; abundance: NA
CDR3aa: CASSLGTGEAEQYF; CDR3nt: TGCGCCAGCAGCTTGGGGACAGGGGAGGCCGAGCAGTACTTC; v_gene: TRBV5-1; d_gene: TRBD1; j_gene: TRBJ2-7; abundance: NA
CDR3aa: CASSPVEHYGYTF; CDR3nt: TGTGCCAGCAGCCCCGTAGAGCATTATGGCTACACCTTC; v_gene: TRBV5-4; d_gene: NA; j_gene: TRBJ1-2; abundance: NA
CDR3aa: CASSQDLRVSGSDTQYF; CDR3nt: TGCGCCAGCAGCCAAGATCTCAGGGTCTCGGGCTCAGATACGCAGTATTTT; v_gene: TRBV4-3; d_gene: NA; j_gene: TRBJ2-3; abundance: NA
CDR3aa: CASSQDTGHYTEAFF; CDR3nt: TGCGCCAGCAGCCAAGATACAGGACATTACACTGAAGCTTTCTTT; v_gene: TRBV4-1; d_gene: NA; j_gene: TRBJ1-1; abundance: NA
CDR3aa: CASSYSLTSEHYEQYF; CDR3nt: TGTGCCAGCAGTTACTCTTTGACTAGCGAACACTACGAGCAGTACTTC; v_gene: TRBV6-5; d_gene: TRBD2; j_gene: TRBJ2-7; abundance: few
CDR3aa: CASSIELAGVRDEQFF; CDR3nt: TGTGCCAGTAGTATAGAACTAGCGGGGGTTAGGGATGAGCAGTTCTTC; v_gene: TRBV19; d_gene: TRBD2; j_gene: TRBJ2-1; abundance: NA
CDR3aa: CASGALGDEVKYF; CDR3nt: TGTGCCAGCGGAGCCCTTGGAGATGAAGTTAAGTATTTT; v_gene: TRBV2; d_gene: NA; j_gene: TRBJ2-3; abundance: NA
CDR3aa: CAWSPVLDGYTF; CDR3nt: TGTGCCTGGAGTCCAGTGTTGGATGGCTACACCTTC; v_gene: TRBV30; d_gene: NA; j_gene: TRBJ1-2; abundance: NA
CDR3aa: CASIRQGLETQYF; CDR3nt: TGTGCCAGCATACGACAGGGGCTAGAGACCCAGTACTTC; v_gene: TRBV6-5; d_gene: TRBD1; j_gene: TRBJ2-5; abundance: few
CDR3aa: CASSQARLAGPYNEQFF; CDR3nt: TGTGCCAGCAGCCAAGCTAGACTAGCGGGCCCATACAATGAGCAGTTCTTC; v_gene: TRBV3-1/TRBV3-2; d_gene: TRBD2; j_gene: TRBJ2-1; abundance: NA